This note documents a single TCR beta chain sequence. The antigen it recognizes is unknown. No much larger clone is present one base from it, and per-base qualities are unavailable. Sequences LNHNV (CDR1) and YYDKDF (CDR2) are obtained from the germline V gene (reference sequence). V is shortened by 1 base, J by 5 bases, and the region joining them spans 14 bases. Including the terminal cysteine and phenylalanine, the CDR3 comprises 15 residues. Just the 45-base CDR3 DNA is kept, in frame starting at base 1. This specimen belongs to a study of blood T cell repertoires in COVID-19 (dated by TCRdb to 2018 to 2020). Regarding the research as a whole: The collaborator samples originated in the United States, Italy and Spain and spanned the acute and convalescent phases of COVID-19. HLA class I and class II types, where available, came from metadata supplied by the sample provider rather than from assay-based typing. A freely available public database, intended as a resource for researchers studying the immune response to SARS-CoV-2, is where the repertoires were released. The material from the prospective study consisted of cDNA or gDNA derived from T cells, B-cell-depleted T cells, or PBMCs. Nearly every sample came with metadata listing a de-identified subject ID, COVID-19 status, age in years and sex. Samples came from the ongoing ImmuneRACE study (first 160 participants) plus 1,254 subjects from 6 global collaborators. Deeply sampled blood TCRbeta repertoires from subjects exposed to, actively infected with, or recovered from COVID-19 were included in the dataset. Paper-wide results and their limitations: Clinical and demographic metadata were provided uncurated, with the amount varying by source and participant.

In the prospective study, participants were about 18 to 89 years old, resided in around 25 geographic areas of the United States, and were enrolled through a virtual design. In the prospective study, participants were assigned to cohorts based on the clinical history participants reported in a screening survey and a study questionnaire. Recovered participants in ImmuneRACE Cohort 3 were defined by two consecutive negative NP/OP PCR tests, clearance by a healthcare professional, or resolution of symptoms. In the prospective study, mobile phlebotomists collected whole blood, serum and a nasopharyngeal or oropharyngeal swab from each participant. Participants in the prospective study had the option to provide additional blood draws and questionnaires over a roughly 2-month period. Before DNA extraction, blood samples from the prospective study were shipped at room temperature or frozen. TCRbeta CDR3 regions were amplified from genomic DNA by means of the immunoSEQ Assay, a bias-controlled multiplex PCR. On the study's bioinformatics: The number of nucleated cells in each sample was estimated by amplification of reference gene primers within the assay. Sequence reads were collapsed and filtered to measure the absolute abundance of every unique TCRbeta CDR3 rearrangement. Productive Simpson clonality was computed per sample as the square root of Simpson's diversity index over productive rearrangements. TCRdb holds this immuneACCESS table with in-frame rearrangements only. Some clones are missing; in checked studies, unresolved V genes explain under half, and the rest has no known cause. That table supplies the V and J calls and clone size; D and trimming were determined from the DNA. This sample lists about 280,000 clones; around 84% were detected once. Under 3% of the sample goes to the ten largest clones.

This receptor was identified in a woman in her 50s who had recovered from COVID-19. The material sequenced was PBMCs or T cells enriched from blood (not recorded which). The chain uses TRBV15 and TRBJ2-5; TRBD1 is possibly the D segment (6 matching bases). In nucleotides, the sequence is TGTGCCACCAGCAGAGGAGGGGGTTTAGGGGAGACCCAGTACTTC. This gives the protein CATSRGGGLGETQYF. With the rest looked up from the reference TRBV15 and TRBJ2-5 genes rather than sequenced, the full variable domain is DAMVIQNPRYQVTQFGKPVTLSCSQTLNHNVMYWYQQKSSQAPKLLFHYYDKDFNNEADTPDNFQSRRPNTSFCFLDIRSPGLGDTAMYLCATSRGGGLGETQYFGPGTRLLVL.